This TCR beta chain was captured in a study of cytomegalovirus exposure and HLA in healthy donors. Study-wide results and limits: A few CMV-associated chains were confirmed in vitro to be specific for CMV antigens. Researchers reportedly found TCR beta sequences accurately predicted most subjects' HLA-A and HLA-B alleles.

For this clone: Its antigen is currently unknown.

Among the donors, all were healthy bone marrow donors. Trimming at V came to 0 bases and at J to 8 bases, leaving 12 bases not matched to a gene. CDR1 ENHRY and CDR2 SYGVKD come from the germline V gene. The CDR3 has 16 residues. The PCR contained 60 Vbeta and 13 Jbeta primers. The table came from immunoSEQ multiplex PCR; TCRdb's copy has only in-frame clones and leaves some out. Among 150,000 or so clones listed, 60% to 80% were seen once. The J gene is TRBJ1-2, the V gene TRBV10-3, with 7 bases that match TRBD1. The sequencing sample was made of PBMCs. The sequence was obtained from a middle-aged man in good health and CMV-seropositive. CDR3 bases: TGTGCCATCAGTGAGTCCCAACGAGGGACAGACGACGGCTACACCTTC. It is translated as CAISESQRGTDDGYTF.